This T cell receptor (beta chain) is from a study of cytotoxic CD8 clonotypes in ibrutinib-treated CLL. V was clipped by 3 bases and J by 7 bases; unmatched bases: 5. Germline lookup yields CDR1 SGHAT and CDR2 FQDESV (reference sequence). The CDR3 totals 14 residues. Of note for this clone: The antigen is undetermined.

This table comes from immunoSEQ multiplex PCR, and its TCRdb copy is limited to in-frame clones, with some not included. The sample contains some 200,000 clones, approximately 72% of which appear only once. Whole-study findings and limits: Public clonotypes, an uncommon group, contracted or remained stable on treatment.

TCR beta libraries used about 2 micrograms of genomic DNA from cryopreserved PBMCs. This clonotype was sampled from a human donor with chronic lymphocytic leukemia. The input for sequencing was PBMCs, taken after 24 months of ibrutinib treatment. This sequence joins TRBV11-1 and TRBJ2-1, with 8 positions matching TRBD2. CDR3 DNA: TGTGCCAGCAGCTTGCAAGGGACTAGAAATGAGCAGTTCTTC. Translated: CASSLQGTRNEQFF.